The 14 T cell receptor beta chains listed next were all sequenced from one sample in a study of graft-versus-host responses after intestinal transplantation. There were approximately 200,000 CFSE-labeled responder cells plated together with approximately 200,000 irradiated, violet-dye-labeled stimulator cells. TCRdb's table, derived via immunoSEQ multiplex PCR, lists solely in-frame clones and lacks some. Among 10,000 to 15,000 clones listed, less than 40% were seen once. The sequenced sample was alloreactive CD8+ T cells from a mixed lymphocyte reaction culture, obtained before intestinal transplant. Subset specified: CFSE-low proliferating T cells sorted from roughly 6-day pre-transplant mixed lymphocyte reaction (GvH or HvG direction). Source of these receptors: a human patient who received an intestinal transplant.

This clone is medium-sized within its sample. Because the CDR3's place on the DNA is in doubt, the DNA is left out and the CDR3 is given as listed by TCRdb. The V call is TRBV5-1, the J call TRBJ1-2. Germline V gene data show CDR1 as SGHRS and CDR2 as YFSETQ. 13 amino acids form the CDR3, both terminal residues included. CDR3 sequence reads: CASSLAFGAGYTF.

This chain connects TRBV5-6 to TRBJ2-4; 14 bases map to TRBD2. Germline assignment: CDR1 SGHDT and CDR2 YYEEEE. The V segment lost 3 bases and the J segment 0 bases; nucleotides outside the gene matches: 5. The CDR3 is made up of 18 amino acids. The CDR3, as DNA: TGTGCCAGCAGCTGGGGGACTAGCGGGAGCCTAGCCAAAAACATTCAGTACTTC. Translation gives CASSWGTSGSLAKNIQYF.

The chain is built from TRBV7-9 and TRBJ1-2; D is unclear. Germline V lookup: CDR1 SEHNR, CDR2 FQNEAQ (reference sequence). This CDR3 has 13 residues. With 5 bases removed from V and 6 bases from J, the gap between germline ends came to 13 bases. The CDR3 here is CASSPTGYDGYTF. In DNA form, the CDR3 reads TGTGCCAGCAGCCCCACGGGGTATGATGGCTACACCTTC.

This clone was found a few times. The CDR3 is CASSESGGADEQFF. CDR3 in DNA: TGTGCCAGCAGTGAAAGCGGGGGGGCGGATGAGCAGTTCTTC. The chain links TRBV2 to TRBJ2-1, with 10 bases aligning to TRBD2. Germline values: CDR1 SNHLY, CDR2 FYNNEI. J gave up 8 bases and V 2 bases, and 3 bases lay outside the gene matches. This CDR3 comprises 14 residues.

The CDR3, as DNA: TGTGCCAGCAGTCCGGGACACAGCTCCTACAATGAGCAGTTCTTC. Translation: CASSPGHSSYNEQFF. The gene calls are TRBV6-5 and TRBJ2-1; TRBD1 is a possible D gene (6 bases). Trimming stripped 5 bases from V and 0 bases from J, with 11 bases between. In germline, CDR1 is MNHEY, CDR2 SVGAGI. The CDR3 spans 15 residues.

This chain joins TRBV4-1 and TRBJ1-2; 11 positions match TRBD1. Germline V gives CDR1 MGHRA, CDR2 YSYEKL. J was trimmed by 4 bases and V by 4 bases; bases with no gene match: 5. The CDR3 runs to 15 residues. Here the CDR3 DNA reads TGCGCCAGCAGCCCCTCTGGACAGGGGGCCTATGGCTACACCTTC. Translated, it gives CASSPSGQGAYGYTF.

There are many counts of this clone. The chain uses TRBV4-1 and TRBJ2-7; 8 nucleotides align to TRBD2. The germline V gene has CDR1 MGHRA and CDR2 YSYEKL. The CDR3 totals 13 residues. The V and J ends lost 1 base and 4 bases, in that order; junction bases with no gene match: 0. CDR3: CASSQGGGYEQYF. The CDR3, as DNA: TGCGCCAGCAGCCAAGGCGGGGGGTACGAGCAGTACTTC.

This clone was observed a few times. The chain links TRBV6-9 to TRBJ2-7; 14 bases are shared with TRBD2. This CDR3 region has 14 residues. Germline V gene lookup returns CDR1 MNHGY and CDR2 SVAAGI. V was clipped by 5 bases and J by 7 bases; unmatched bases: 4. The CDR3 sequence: CASSRLAGGIEQYF. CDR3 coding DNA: TGTGCCAGCAGTCGACTAGCGGGAGGGATTGAGCAGTACTTC.

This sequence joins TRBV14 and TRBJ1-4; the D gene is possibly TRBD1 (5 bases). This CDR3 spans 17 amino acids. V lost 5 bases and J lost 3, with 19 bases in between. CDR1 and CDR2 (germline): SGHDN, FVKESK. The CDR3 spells CASSEGAFTAANEKLFF. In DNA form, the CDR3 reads TGTGCCAGCAGCGAAGGGGCCTTTACCGCAGCTAATGAAAAACTGTTTTTT.

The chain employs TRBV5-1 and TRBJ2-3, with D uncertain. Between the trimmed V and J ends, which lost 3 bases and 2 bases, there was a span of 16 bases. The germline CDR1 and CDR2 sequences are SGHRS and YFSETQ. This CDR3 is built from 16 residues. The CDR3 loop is CASSWALTTITDTQYF. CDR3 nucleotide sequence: TGCGCCAGCAGCTGGGCTCTTACTACTATCACAGATACGCAGTATTTT.

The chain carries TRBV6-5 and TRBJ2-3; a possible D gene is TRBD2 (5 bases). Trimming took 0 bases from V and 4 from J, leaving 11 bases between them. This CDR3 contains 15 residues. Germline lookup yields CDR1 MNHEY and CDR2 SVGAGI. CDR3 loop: CASSYSGGSSDTQYF. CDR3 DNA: TGTGCCAGCAGTTACTCGGGTGGGAGCTCAGATACGCAGTATTTT.

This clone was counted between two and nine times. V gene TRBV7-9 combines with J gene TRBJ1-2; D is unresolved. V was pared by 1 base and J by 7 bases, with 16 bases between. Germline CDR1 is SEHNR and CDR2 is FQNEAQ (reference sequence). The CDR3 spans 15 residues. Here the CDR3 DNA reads TGTGCCAGCAGCTTAGTCGCCAGCCTGCGACCTGGCTACACCTTC. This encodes CASSLVASLRPGYTF.

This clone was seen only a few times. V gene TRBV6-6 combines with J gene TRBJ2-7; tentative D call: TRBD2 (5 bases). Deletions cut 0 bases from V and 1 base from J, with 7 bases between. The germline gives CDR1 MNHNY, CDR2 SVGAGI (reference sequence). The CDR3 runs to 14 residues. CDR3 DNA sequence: TGTGCCAGCAGTTACTCGAGACTATCCTACGAGCAGTACTTC. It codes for CASSYSRLSYEQYF.

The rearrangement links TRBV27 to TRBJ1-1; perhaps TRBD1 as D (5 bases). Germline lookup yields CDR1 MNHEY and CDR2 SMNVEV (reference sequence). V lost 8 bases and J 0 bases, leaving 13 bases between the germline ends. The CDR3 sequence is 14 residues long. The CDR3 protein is CASGGGWMNTEAFF. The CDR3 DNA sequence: TGTGCCAGCGGGGGTGGCTGGATGAACACTGAAGCTTTCTTT.